Detailed here is one T cell receptor beta chain. Its antigen is still unknown. This CDR3 comprises 15 residues. After removal of 5 bases from V and 4 bases from J, the junction contained 5 bases not matched to a gene. The germline CDR1 and CDR2 sequences are SNHLY and FYNNEI. The sample is drawn from a study of shared clonotypes between healthy human individuals. Study details: Plates per donor: three CD4 naive, three CD4 memory, two CD8 naive, one CD8 memory. Whole-study findings and limits: The study found lower generation probabilities in non-shared clonotypes than in those shared by all four donors.

The assay was immunoSEQ multiplex PCR, and TCRdb's table has in-frame clones only and misses some. The data show 2 million to 2.5 million clones, about 94% seen once. The clonotype comes from a young man in good health. The rearrangement joins TRBV2 to TRBJ1-4; 9 bases fit TRBD1. Source material: naive CD4+ T cells sorted from blood. Subset of the sample: CD45RA+ positively selected. CDR3 loop: CASSIPTGGNEKLFF. CDR3 DNA: TGTGCCAGCAGTATACCGACAGGGGGTAATGAAAAACTGTTTTTT.